The source of this TCR beta chain is a study of spatial heterogeneity in lung cancer. Sample time point: sample taken at primary tumor resection. Whole RNA from tumor, nontumor lung or frozen PBMC was sequenced unsorted. Study-wide findings and caveats: Circulating ubiquitous expanded tumor TCRs were observed more frequently at resection than at follow-up.

A few counts support this clonotype. Its antigen is currently unknown. All TCR cDNA molecules were individually tagged with a unique molecular identifier. From the 5' RACE reads, TCRdb called clonotypes with MiXCR, one entry per CDR3 protein. The sample carries about 86,000 distinct CDR3 sequences, around 12% recorded once. V was clipped by 0 bases and J by 7 bases, with 11 bases between them. CDR3 length: 14 amino acids. Germline V gene sequence: CDR1 SGHAT, CDR2 FQNNGV. The chain employs TRBV11-2 and TRBJ2-3; no clear D gene. This sequence originates from a male donor with early-stage non-small cell lung cancer. This material consisted of PBMCs, taken at surgery. The CDR3 nucleotides read TGTGCCAGCAGCTTAGATGGAGCCTTAAATACGCAGTATTTT. It yields the protein CASSLDGALNTQYF.